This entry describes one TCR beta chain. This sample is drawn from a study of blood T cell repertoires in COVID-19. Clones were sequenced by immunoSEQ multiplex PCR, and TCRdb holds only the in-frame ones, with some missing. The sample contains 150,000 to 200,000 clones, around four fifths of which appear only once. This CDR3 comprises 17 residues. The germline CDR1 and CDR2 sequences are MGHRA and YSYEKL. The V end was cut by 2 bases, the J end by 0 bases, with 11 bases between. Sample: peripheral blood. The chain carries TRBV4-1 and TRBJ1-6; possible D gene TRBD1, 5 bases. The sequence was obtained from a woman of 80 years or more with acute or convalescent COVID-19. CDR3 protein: CASSQNRQSSYNSPLHF. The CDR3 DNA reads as TGCGCCAGCAGCCAAAATCGACAGAGCTCCTATAATTCACCCCTCCACTTT.